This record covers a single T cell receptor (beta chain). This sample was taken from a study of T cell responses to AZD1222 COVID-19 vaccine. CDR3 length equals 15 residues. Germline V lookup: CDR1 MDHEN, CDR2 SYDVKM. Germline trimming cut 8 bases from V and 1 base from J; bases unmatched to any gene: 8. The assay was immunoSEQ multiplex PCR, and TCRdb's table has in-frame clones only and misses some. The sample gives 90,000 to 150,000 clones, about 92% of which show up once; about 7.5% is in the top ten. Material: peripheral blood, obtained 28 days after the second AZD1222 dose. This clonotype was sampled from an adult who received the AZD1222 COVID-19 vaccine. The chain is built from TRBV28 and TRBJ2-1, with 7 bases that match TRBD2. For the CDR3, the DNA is TGTGCCAGCCTTTCTCGGGGGGAATCCTACAATGAGCAGTTCTTC. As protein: CASLSRGESYNEQFF.